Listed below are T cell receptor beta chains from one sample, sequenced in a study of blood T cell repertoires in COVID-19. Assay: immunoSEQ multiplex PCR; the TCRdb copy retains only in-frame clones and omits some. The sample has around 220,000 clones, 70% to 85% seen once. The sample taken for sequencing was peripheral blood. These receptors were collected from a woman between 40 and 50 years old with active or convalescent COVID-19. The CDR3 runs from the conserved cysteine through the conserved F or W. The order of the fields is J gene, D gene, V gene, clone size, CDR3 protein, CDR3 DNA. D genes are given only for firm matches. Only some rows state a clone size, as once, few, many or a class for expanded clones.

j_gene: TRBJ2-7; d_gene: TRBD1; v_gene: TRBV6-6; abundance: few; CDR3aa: CASRGQMNSYEQYF; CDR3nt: TGTGCCAGCAGGGGACAGATGAACTCCTACGAGCAGTACTTC
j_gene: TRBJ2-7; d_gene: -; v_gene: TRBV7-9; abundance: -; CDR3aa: CASSSKAGIEQYF; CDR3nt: TGTGCCAGCAGCTCTAAGGCAGGGATTGAGCAGTACTTC
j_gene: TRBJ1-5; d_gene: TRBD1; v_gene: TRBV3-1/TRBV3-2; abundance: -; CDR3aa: CASSLQGDQPQHF; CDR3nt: TGTGCCAGCAGCCTTCAGGGGGATCAGCCCCAGCATTTT
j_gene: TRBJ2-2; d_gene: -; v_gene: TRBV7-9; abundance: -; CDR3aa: CASSLGLISNTGELFF; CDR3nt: TGTGCCAGCAGCTTAGGTCTAATTTCGAACACCGGGGAGCTGTTTTTT
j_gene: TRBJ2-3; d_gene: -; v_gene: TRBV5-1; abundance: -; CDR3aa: CASSLGGEADTQYF; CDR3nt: TGCGCCAGCAGCTTGGGTGGGGAGGCAGATACGCAGTATTTT
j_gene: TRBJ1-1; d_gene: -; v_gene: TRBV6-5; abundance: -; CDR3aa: CASSYLRTATGTEAFF; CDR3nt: TGTGCCAGCAGTTATCTTCGGACAGCAACTGGCACTGAAGCTTTCTTT
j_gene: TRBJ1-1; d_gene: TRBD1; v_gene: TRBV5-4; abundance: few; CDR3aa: CASSEDRGTEAFF; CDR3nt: TGTGCCAGCAGCGAAGACAGGGGCACTGAAGCTTTCTTT
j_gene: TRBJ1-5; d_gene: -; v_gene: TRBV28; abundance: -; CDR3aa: CASSLAGGGNQPQHF; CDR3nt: TGTGCCAGCAGTTTGGCGGGGGGGGGCAATCAGCCCCAGCATTTT
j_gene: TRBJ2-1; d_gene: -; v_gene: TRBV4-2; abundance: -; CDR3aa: CASSQASTSSYNEQFF; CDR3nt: TGTGCCAGCAGCCAAGCTTCCACCAGCTCCTACAATGAGCAGTTCTTC
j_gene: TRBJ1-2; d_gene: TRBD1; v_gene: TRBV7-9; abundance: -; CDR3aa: CASSFRDRGDYGYTF; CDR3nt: TGTGCCAGCAGCTTTCGGGACAGGGGGGACTATGGCTACACCTTC
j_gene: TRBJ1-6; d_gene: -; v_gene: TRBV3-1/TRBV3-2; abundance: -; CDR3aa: CASSLWGDPSPLHF; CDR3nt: TGTGCCAGCAGCCTCTGGGGGGATCCTTCACCCCTCCACTTT
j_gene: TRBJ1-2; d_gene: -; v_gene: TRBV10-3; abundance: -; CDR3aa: CATRWDGGANYGYTF; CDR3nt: TGTGCCACCCGGTGGGACGGAGGGGCAAACTATGGCTACACCTTC
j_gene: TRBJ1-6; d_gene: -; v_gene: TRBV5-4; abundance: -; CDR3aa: CASSSGGGAGSPLHF; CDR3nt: TGTGCCAGCAGCTCCGGCGGGGGGGCGGGTTCACCCCTCCACTTT
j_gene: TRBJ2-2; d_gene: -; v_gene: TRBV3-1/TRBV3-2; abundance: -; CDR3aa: CASSQGSGFSIGELFF; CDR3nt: TGTGCCAGCAGCCAAGGGTCAGGGTTCAGCATCGGGGAGCTGTTTTTT
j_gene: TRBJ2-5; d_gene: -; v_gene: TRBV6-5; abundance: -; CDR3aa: CASRAPKGQETQYF; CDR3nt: TGTGCCAGCAGGGCCCCGAAGGGGCAAGAGACCCAGTACTTC
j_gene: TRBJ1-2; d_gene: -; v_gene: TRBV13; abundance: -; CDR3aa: CASSLVREEIGYTF; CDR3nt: TGTGCCAGCAGCTTAGTCAGGGAAGAGATTGGCTACACCTTC
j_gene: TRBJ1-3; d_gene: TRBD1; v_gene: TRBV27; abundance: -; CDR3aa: CASSSDRRPGNTIYF; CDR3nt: TGTGCCAGCAGTTCGGACAGGAGACCTGGAAACACCATATATTTT
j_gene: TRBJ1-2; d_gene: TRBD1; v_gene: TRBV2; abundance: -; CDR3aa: CASLSRGRGSVYGYTF; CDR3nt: TGTGCCAGCCTGTCCAGGGGGCGCGGAAGTGTCTATGGCTACACCTTC
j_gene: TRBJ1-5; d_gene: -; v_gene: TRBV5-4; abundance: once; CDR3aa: CASSFAGSNQPQHF; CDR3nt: TGTGCCAGCAGCTTCGCAGGTTCCAATCAGCCCCAGCATTTT
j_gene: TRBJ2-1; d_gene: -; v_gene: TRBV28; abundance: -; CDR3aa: CASSLQFNEQFF; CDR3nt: TGTGCCAGCAGTTTACAATTCAATGAGCAGTTCTTC
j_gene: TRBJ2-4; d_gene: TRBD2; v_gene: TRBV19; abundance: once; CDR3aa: CASRLAGGIPSQNIQYF; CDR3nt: TGTGCCAGTAGGCTAGCGGGGGGGATCCCTAGCCAAAACATTCAGTACTTC
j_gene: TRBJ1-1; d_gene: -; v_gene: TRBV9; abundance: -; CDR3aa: CASNVVGSGEAFF; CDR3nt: TGTGCCAGCAACGTAGTCGGGTCCGGTGAAGCTTTCTTT
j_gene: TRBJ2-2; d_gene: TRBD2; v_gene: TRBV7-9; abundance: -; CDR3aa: CASSLRRGANTGELFF; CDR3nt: TGTGCCAGCAGCTTACGTCGGGGGGCGAACACCGGGGAGCTGTTTTTT
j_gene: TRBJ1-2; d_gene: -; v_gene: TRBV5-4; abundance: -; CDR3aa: CASSPLGGYGYTF; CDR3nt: TGTGCCAGCAGCCCCTTGGGGGGCTATGGCTACACCTTC
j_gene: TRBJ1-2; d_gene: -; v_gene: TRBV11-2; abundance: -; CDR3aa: CASSLEAEKNTF; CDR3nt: TGTGCCAGCAGCTTAGAGGCGGAGAAAAACACCTTC
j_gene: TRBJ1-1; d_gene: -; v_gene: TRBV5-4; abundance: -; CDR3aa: CASSFPRGAGNTEAFF; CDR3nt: TGTGCCAGCAGCTTCCCCCGGGGGGCCGGGAACACTGAAGCTTTCTTT
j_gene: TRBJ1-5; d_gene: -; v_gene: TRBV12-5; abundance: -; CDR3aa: CASGLVLSGLGNQPQHF; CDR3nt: TGTGCTAGTGGTTTGGTACTTTCAGGGCTTGGCAATCAGCCCCAGCATTTT
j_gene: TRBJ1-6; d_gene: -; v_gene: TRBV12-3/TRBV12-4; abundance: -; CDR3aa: CASSSRDNSPLHF; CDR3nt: TGTGCCAGCAGTTCCCGAGATAATTCACCCCTCCACTTT
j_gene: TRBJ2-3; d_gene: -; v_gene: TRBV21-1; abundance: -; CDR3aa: CASSSIRTGNTDTQYF; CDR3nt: TGTGCCAGCAGCTCCATCAGGACTGGAAACACAGATACGCAGTATTTT
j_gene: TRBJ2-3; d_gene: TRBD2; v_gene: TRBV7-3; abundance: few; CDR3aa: CASSLAGADTQYF; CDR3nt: TGTGCCAGCAGCTTGGCGGGGGCAGATACGCAGTATTTT
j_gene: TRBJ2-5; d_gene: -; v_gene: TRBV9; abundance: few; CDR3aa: CASSANTGTQYF; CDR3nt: TGTGCCAGCAGCGCCAATACAGGGACCCAGTACTTC
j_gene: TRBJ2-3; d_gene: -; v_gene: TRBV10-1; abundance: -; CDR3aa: CASSHSGGTDTQYF; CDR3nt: TGCGCCAGCAGTCACTCAGGGGGCACAGATACGCAGTATTTT
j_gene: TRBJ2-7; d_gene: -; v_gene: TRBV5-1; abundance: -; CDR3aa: CASSLGREGYEQYF; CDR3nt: TGCGCCAGCAGCTTGGGCAGGGAAGGGTACGAGCAGTACTTC
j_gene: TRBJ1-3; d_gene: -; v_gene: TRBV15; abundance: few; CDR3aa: CATSRDFTDTIYF; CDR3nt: TGTGCCACCAGCAGAGATTTTACTGACACCATATATTTT
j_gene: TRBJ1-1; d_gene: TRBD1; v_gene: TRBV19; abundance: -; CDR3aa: CASSLHRGRFPNTEAFF; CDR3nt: TGTGCCAGTAGCCTACACAGGGGGCGCTTCCCAAACACTGAAGCTTTCTTT
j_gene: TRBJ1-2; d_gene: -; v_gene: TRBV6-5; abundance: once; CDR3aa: CASDKNYGYTF; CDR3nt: TGTGCTTCGGACAAAAACTATGGCTACACCTTC
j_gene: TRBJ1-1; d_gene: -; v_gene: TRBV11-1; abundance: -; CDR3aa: CASSSQGYGEAFF; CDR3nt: TGTGCCAGCAGCTCCCAGGGATACGGTGAAGCTTTCTTT
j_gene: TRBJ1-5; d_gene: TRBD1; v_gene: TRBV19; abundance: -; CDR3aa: CASSTNPGQGFGQPQHF; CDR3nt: TGTGCCAGTAGTACTAATCCGGGACAGGGATTTGGTCAGCCCCAGCATTTT
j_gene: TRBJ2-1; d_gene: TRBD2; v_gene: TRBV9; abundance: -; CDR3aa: CASSVVAGGPNEQFF; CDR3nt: TGTGCCAGCAGCGTAGTGGCGGGGGGGCCCAATGAGCAGTTCTTC
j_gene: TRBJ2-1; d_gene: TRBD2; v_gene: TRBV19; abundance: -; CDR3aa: CASSPGTRPSHGEQFF; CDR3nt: TGTGCCAGTAGTCCCGGGACTAGGCCTTCTCACGGTGAGCAGTTCTTC
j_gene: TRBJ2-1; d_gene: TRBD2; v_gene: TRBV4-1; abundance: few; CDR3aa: CASSQGGGSYNEQFF; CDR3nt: TGCGCCAGCAGCCAAGGCGGGGGCTCCTACAATGAGCAGTTCTTC
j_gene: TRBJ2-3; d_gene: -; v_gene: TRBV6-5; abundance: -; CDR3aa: CASSYSPYSSTDTQYF; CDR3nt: TGTGCCAGCAGTTACTCCCCCTACTCTAGCACAGATACGCAGTATTTT
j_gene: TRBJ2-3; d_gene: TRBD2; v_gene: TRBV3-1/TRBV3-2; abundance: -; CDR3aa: CASSQLLAGVTDTQYF; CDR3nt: TGTGCCAGCAGCCAACTACTAGCGGGGGTCACAGATACGCAGTATTTT
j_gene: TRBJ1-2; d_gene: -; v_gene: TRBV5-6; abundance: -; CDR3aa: CASSLYIGYVTDFNYGYTF; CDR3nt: TGTGCCAGCAGCTTGTATATAGGTTATGTGACAGATTTTAACTATGGCTACACCTTC
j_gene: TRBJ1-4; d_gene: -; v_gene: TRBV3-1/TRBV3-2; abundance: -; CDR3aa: CASSHTATNEKLFF; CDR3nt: TGTGCCAGCAGCCACACAGCAACTAATGAAAAACTGTTTTTT